This T cell receptor (beta chain) came from a study of CD8 T cells in ankylosing spondylitis. Points from the study as a whole: Earlier reports found some motif variants in synovial fluid and blood in reactive arthritis. Peripheral blood samples showed relatively rare disease-linked clones, and these clones were CD8+. Blood of patients with ankylosing spondylitis appeared to be characterized by a TCR beta motif of eight or nine highly homologous variants. Disease-linked clones reportedly showed significant enrichment in matched ankylosing spondylitis synovial fluid.

TCRdb redid the calling of the 5' RACE reads with MiXCR, one entry per CDR3 protein. This sample has approximately 240,000 distinct CDR3 sequences; roughly a quarter occur once, and the top ten carry approximately 0.61%. This clonotype was recorded many times. Its matching antigen is unknown. V was trimmed by 3 bases and J by 10 bases, leaving 13 bases between them. CDR3 length: 13 residues. Sequenced material: blood, either unsorted or a sorted T cell fraction (not recorded which). The chain is built from TRBV12-3 or TRBV12-4 and TRBJ2-1; D unclear. This clonotype was sampled from a male donor with ankylosing spondylitis or in good health (not recorded which). The CDR3 here is CASSLWSAHEQFF. CDR3 DNA sequence: TGTGCCAGCAGTTTGTGGTCTGCGCACGAGCAGTTCTTC.